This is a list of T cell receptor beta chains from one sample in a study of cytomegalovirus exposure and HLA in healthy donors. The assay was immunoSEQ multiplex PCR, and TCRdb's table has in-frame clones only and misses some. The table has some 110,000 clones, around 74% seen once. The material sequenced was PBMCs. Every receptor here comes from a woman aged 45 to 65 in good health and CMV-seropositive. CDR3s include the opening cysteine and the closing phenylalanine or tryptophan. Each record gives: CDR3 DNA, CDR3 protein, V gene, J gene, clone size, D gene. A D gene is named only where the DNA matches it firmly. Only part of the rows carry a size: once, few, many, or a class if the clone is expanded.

CDR3 DNA: TGTGCCAGCAGAACAACAGGGGGCGGTGGAGGCTACACCTTC
CDR3 protein: CASRTTGGGGGYTF
V gene: TRBV6-6
J gene: TRBJ1-2
clone size: NA
D gene: TRBD1

CDR3 DNA: TGTGCCAGTAGTACACCACTTGGGACAGGAGGCACCGGGGAGCTGTTTTTT
CDR3 protein: CASSTPLGTGGTGELFF
V gene: TRBV19
J gene: TRBJ2-2
clone size: NA
D gene: TRBD1

CDR3 DNA: TGTGCCAGCAGCTTGTCAGGGGGGCAGGGAGATACGCAGTATTTT
CDR3 protein: CASSLSGGQGDTQYF
V gene: TRBV5-5
J gene: TRBJ2-3
clone size: NA
D gene: NA

CDR3 DNA: TGTGCCAGCAGCTTAGGCGGGGGGGGTAACACTGAAGCTTTCTTT
CDR3 protein: CASSLGGGGNTEAFF
V gene: TRBV13
J gene: TRBJ1-1
clone size: NA
D gene: NA

CDR3 DNA: TGTGCCAGCAGCCTAACCTCACGGGACACATATTCACCCCTCCACTTT
CDR3 protein: CASSLTSRDTYSPLHF
V gene: TRBV9
J gene: TRBJ1-6
clone size: NA
D gene: NA

CDR3 DNA: TGTGCCAGCCACGACAGTCTGAGCACTGAAGCTTTCTTT
CDR3 protein: CASHDSLSTEAFF
V gene: TRBV19
J gene: TRBJ1-1
clone size: once
D gene: NA

CDR3 DNA: TGTGCCAGCAGTGAGATGGTAGGGGACTATGGCTACACCTTC
CDR3 protein: CASSEMVGDYGYTF
V gene: TRBV2
J gene: TRBJ1-2
clone size: NA
D gene: NA

CDR3 DNA: TGTGCCAGCAGCCAGGACAGGGCGGAACTGTTTTTT
CDR3 protein: CASSQDRAELFF
V gene: TRBV7-9
J gene: TRBJ1-4
clone size: NA
D gene: TRBD1

CDR3 DNA: TGTGCCAGCAGACCTAGCGCGGGCAGCTATAATTCACCCCTCCACTTT
CDR3 protein: CASRPSAGSYNSPLHF
V gene: TRBV27
J gene: TRBJ1-6
clone size: NA
D gene: NA

CDR3 DNA: TGCGCCAGCAGCTTCAACGGGGACACTGAAGCTTTCTTT
CDR3 protein: CASSFNGDTEAFF
V gene: TRBV5-1
J gene: TRBJ1-1
clone size: NA
D gene: NA

CDR3 DNA: TGTGCCAGTAGTATACAGGGGGGACTAGCCAAAAACATTCAGTACTTC
CDR3 protein: CASSIQGGLAKNIQYF
V gene: TRBV19
J gene: TRBJ2-4
clone size: NA
D gene: NA

CDR3 DNA: TGTGCCAGCAGCTTGAGGGGGTTTGGGCCTCCTCAATACAATGAGCAGTTCTTC
CDR3 protein: CASSLRGFGPPQYNEQFF
V gene: TRBV7-2
J gene: TRBJ2-1
clone size: NA
D gene: NA

CDR3 DNA: TGTGCCAGCAGTTTTAGACAGCCTCTTTTTGATTCACCCCTCCACTTT
CDR3 protein: CASSFRQPLFDSPLHF
V gene: TRBV28
J gene: TRBJ1-6
clone size: NA
D gene: NA

CDR3 DNA: TGTGCCAGCAGCTTTTTGACGGGGGGGAACACTGAAGCTTTCTTT
CDR3 protein: CASSFLTGGNTEAFF
V gene: TRBV11-2
J gene: TRBJ1-1
clone size: few
D gene: NA

CDR3 DNA: TGTGCCAGCAGCTGTAGCCGGGAGTCAACGTCATGTCAGCCCCAGCATTTT
CDR3 protein: CASSCSRESTSCQPQHF
V gene: TRBV7-2
J gene: TRBJ1-5
clone size: NA
D gene: NA

CDR3 DNA: TGTGCCAGCAGCCAAAGCAGGACAAGCTACACCTTC
CDR3 protein: CASSQSRTSYTF
V gene: TRBV16
J gene: TRBJ1-2
clone size: NA
D gene: NA